These T cell receptor beta chains were read from a single sample in a study of blood T cell repertoires in COVID-19. Profiling relied on immunoSEQ multiplex PCR, and the TCRdb table lists in-frame clones only, not all of them. The sample lists more than 200,000 clones; 86% were seen once. Input material: peripheral blood. These receptor sequences come from a man older than 75 with acute or convalescent COVID-19. CDR3s include the opening cysteine and the closing phenylalanine or tryptophan. Fields, in order: V gene, D gene, clone size, J gene, CDR3 protein, CDR3 DNA. D genes are given only for firm matches. Size is stated for part of the rows, as once, few or many counts, or as a class when the clone is expanded.

TRBV11-3	-	-	TRBJ2-1	CASSPGNLGSYNEQFF	TGTGCCAGCAGCCCCGGGAATCTTGGATCCTACAATGAGCAGTTCTTC
TRBV10-3	TRBD1	-	TRBJ1-1	CAISEGGHTGEEAFF	TGTGCCATCAGTGAGGGGGGTCATACAGGGGAGGAAGCTTTCTTT
TRBV5-1	TRBD1	-	TRBJ1-4	CASSFGQAGEKLFF	TGCGCCAGCAGCTTCGGACAGGCTGGTGAAAAACTGTTTTTT
TRBV11-3	-	-	TRBJ1-2	CASSLADRPTF	TGTGCCAGCAGCTTAGCTGACAGGCCGACCTTC
TRBV28	TRBD1	-	TRBJ2-6	CAAWTGNVLTF	TGTGCCGCTTGGACAGGCAACGTCCTGACTTTC
TRBV27	-	-	TRBJ2-1	CASSLYNEQFF	TGTGCCAGCAGCCTCTACAATGAGCAGTTCTTC
TRBV19	-	-	TRBJ2-3	CASSTRASGTDTQYF	TGTGCCAGTAGCACTAGAGCTAGCGGCACAGATACGCAGTATTTT
TRBV5-5	TRBD1	few	TRBJ1-6	CASSSTGGSSYNSPLHF	TGTGCCAGCAGCTCGACAGGGGGCAGCTCCTATAATTCACCCCTCCACTTT
TRBV10-3	-	-	TRBJ1-4	CAIGQGFEKLFF	TGTGCCATCGGGCAGGGTTTCGAAAAACTGTTTTTT
TRBV19	TRBD1	-	TRBJ2-1	CASSMDRGDEQFF	TGTGCCAGTAGTATGGACAGGGGCGATGAGCAGTTCTTC
TRBV28	TRBD1	-	TRBJ1-5	CAGREGQGVGQPQHF	TGTGCCGGCAGGGAGGGACAGGGGGTCGGGCAGCCCCAGCATTTT
TRBV5-1	TRBD1	-	TRBJ2-5	CASSFTGGETQYF	TGCGCCAGCAGCTTTACAGGGGGCGAGACCCAGTACTTC
TRBV6-5	TRBD1	-	TRBJ2-5	CASSRQGGETQYF	TGTGCCAGCAGCCGACAGGGCGGGGAGACCCAGTACTTC
TRBV9	TRBD2	-	TRBJ2-3	CASSGRLADVTDTQYF	TGTGCCAGCAGCGGCCGACTAGCGGACGTCACAGATACGCAGTATTTT
TRBV18	TRBD1	once	TRBJ1-4	CASSRQGQPEKLFF	TGTGCCAGCTCAAGACAGGGGCAACCAGAAAAACTGTTTTTT
TRBV3-1/TRBV3-2	-	-	TRBJ2-2	CASSQAQIRARELFF	TGTGCCAGCAGCCAAGCACAGATCAGGGCCAGGGAGCTGTTTTTT
TRBV27	TRBD1	once	TRBJ1-2	CASSLTGQANYGYTF	TGTGCCAGCAGTTTGACTGGACAGGCTAACTATGGCTACACCTTC
TRBV11-2	-	-	TRBJ1-6	CASSLPLEGSPLHF	TGTGCCAGCAGCTTACCGCTAGAAGGTTCACCCCTCCACTTT
TRBV19	TRBD1	-	TRBJ2-7	CASRGQGTLSGYEQYF	TGTGCCAGTAGGGGACAGGGGACCCTATCTGGGTACGAGCAGTACTTC
TRBV28	TRBD2	-	TRBJ2-7	CASGGGNHPPYEQYF	TGTGCCAGCGGGGGAGGGAACCACCCCCCCTACGAGCAGTACTTC
TRBV24-1	-	-	TRBJ2-6	CATSDFPRGGGANVLTF	TGTGCCACCAGTGATTTTCCCAGGGGTGGAGGGGCCAACGTCCTGACTTTC
TRBV7-9	-	-	TRBJ1-2	CASSLVGQHGYTF	TGTGCCAGCAGCTTAGTAGGACAACATGGCTACACCTTC
TRBV28	TRBD1	few	TRBJ2-5	CASSPAGTGGEETQYF	TGTGCCAGCAGTCCGGCCGGGACAGGGGGGGAAGAGACCCAGTACTTC
TRBV7-2	TRBD2	-	TRBJ2-2	CASSLRRTSGGRLTGELFF	TGTGCCAGCAGCTTACGGAGGACTAGCGGAGGGAGATTAACCGGGGAGCTGTTTTTT
TRBV4-2	-	once	TRBJ2-1	CASSQVTEVYNEQFF	TGTGCCAGCAGCCAAGTAACCGAGGTTTACAATGAGCAGTTCTTC
TRBV18	TRBD1	once	TRBJ1-2	CASSPTGSNYGYTF	TGTGCCAGCTCACCGACAGGGTCTAACTATGGCTACACCTTC
TRBV7-9	-	once	TRBJ2-1	CASSPSPTSNEQFF	TGTGCCAGCAGCCCCTCCCCGACTAGCAATGAGCAGTTCTTC
TRBV7-2	TRBD1	-	TRBJ1-5	CASSLGQGARQPQHF	TGTGCCAGCAGCTTAGGACAGGGGGCTAGGCAGCCCCAGCATTTT
TRBV2	TRBD2	-	TRBJ2-3	CASSELTSGRADTQYF	TGTGCCAGCAGTGAACTTACTAGCGGGAGGGCAGATACGCAGTATTTT
TRBV9	-	-	TRBJ1-5	CASSASPSSNSNQPQHF	TGTGCCAGCAGCGCATCCCCGAGTTCCAATAGCAATCAGCCCCAGCATTTT
TRBV6-2/TRBV6-3	TRBD1	-	TRBJ1-4	CASSLGQGETNEKLFF	TGTGCCAGCAGTTTGGGACAGGGTGAGACTAATGAAAAACTGTTTTTT
TRBV9	-	-	TRBJ2-3	CASSPTNREGTQYF	TGTGCCAGCAGCCCAACGAACAGGGAAGGTACGCAGTATTTT
TRBV19	-	-	TRBJ2-7	CASSRGRQYYEQYF	TGTGCCAGTAGTAGGGGGCGCCAGTACTACGAGCAGTACTTC
TRBV6-6	TRBD1	-	TRBJ1-1	CASSGGTGYMEAFF	TGTGCCAGCAGTGGGGGGACAGGATATATGGAAGCTTTCTTT
TRBV15	-	-	TRBJ1-3	CATSRVGEAGNTIYF	TGTGCCACCAGCAGAGTAGGGGAAGCTGGAAACACCATATATTTT
TRBV5-1	TRBD1	-	TRBJ2-3	CASTLGQNTDTQYF	TGCGCCAGCACCTTGGGACAGAACACAGATACGCAGTATTTT
TRBV2	TRBD1	once	TRBJ2-7	CAGTGSYEQYF	TGTGCCGGGACAGGCTCCTACGAGCAGTACTTC
TRBV11-2	-	-	TRBJ2-5	CASSFLIGVQETQYF	TGTGCCAGCAGCTTTTTGATAGGGGTGCAAGAGACCCAGTACTTC
TRBV21-1	-	once	TRBJ2-5	CASSNPGLAGWQTQYF	TGTGCCAGCAGCAACCCGGGACTAGCGGGATGGCAGACCCAGTACTTC
TRBV27	TRBD1	-	TRBJ1-2	CASRRTGLIEYGYTF	TGTGCCAGCAGAAGGACAGGACTAATAGAATATGGCTACACCTTC
TRBV3-1/TRBV3-2	-	few	TRBJ2-1	CASGSLGSSYNEQFF	TGTGCCAGCGGCAGCCTAGGGAGCTCCTACAATGAGCAGTTCTTC
TRBV6-1	TRBD2	-	TRBJ2-1	CASSERPGLAGVNEQFF	TGTGCCAGCAGTGAACGACCGGGACTAGCGGGGGTCAATGAGCAGTTCTTC
TRBV15	TRBD2	-	TRBJ2-3	CATSHELAGVANTQYF	TGTGCCACCAGCCATGAACTAGCGGGAGTGGCGAATACGCAGTATTTT
TRBV7-7	-	-	TRBJ2-5	CASSAGFRETQYF	TGTGCCAGCAGTGCAGGGTTTAGGGAGACCCAGTACTTC
TRBV28	TRBD2	-	TRBJ2-3	CASSATSGRGADTQYF	TGTGCCAGCAGTGCTACTAGCGGGAGGGGCGCAGATACGCAGTATTTT
TRBV7-2	-	-	TRBJ2-1	CASRPLPSSDEQFF	TGTGCCAGCAGGCCTTTACCCTCGTCGGATGAGCAGTTCTTC
TRBV30	TRBD1	-	TRBJ1-1	CAWSVRGQGEAFF	TGTGCCTGGAGTGTAAGGGGGCAGGGAGAAGCTTTCTTT
TRBV2	-	-	TRBJ1-2	CASIQDLDGYTF	TGTGCCAGCATTCAAGACTTAGATGGCTACACCTTC
TRBV5-1	-	-	TRBJ2-3	CASSLAGLTADTQYF	TGCGCCAGCAGCTTGGCCGGACTGACGGCAGATACGCAGTATTTT
TRBV29-1	-	once	TRBJ2-1	CSVEIADTYNEQFF	TGCAGCGTGGAGATAGCGGATACCTACAATGAGCAGTTCTTC
TRBV3-1/TRBV3-2	-	-	TRBJ2-1	CASVGISEGQFF	TGTGCCAGCGTGGGGATTAGTGAGGGGCAGTTCTTC
TRBV6-5	TRBD1	-	TRBJ1-5	CASIPGQLNQPQHF	TGTGCCAGCATTCCGGGACAGTTGAATCAGCCCCAGCATTTT
TRBV18	TRBD2	-	TRBJ2-1	CASSHTGLLGNEQFF	TGTGCCAGCTCCCATACGGGACTACTTGGGAATGAGCAGTTCTTC
TRBV9	TRBD1	-	TRBJ2-6	CASSAQGAVGANVLTF	TGTGCCAGCAGCGCCCAGGGGGCGGTTGGGGCCAACGTCCTGACTTTC
TRBV18	TRBD2	-	TRBJ2-1	CASSPRLAGDNEQFF	TGTGCCAGCTCACCAAGACTAGCGGGAGACAATGAGCAGTTCTTC
TRBV25-1	TRBD1	-	TRBJ2-2	CASRNAGTGESGELFF	TGTGCCAGCAGAAACGCCGGGACAGGGGAGTCCGGGGAGCTGTTTTTT
TRBV30	-	-	TRBJ2-3	CAWNVYFGQVDTQYF	TGTGCCTGGAACGTATATTTTGGGCAAGTCGATACGCAGTATTTT